The rows below give T cell receptor beta chains drawn from one sample of a study of shared clonotypes between healthy human individuals. Profiled with immunoSEQ multiplex PCR; TCRdb holds only in-frame clones, not every one. The table includes under 1,100,000 clones, more than 60% detected once. Sequencing input: memory CD4+ T cells sorted from blood. These receptors were collected from a man aged 18 to 30 in good health. The CDR3 runs from the conserved cysteine through the conserved F or W. The D gene is left open where the match is weak. The listing skips clone size in some rows; elsewhere it reads once, few, many or a size class.

CDR3nt: TGTGCCAGTAGTAGGGGCGTGAACACTGAAGCTTTCTTT
CDR3aa: CASSRGVNTEAFF
v_gene: TRBV19
d_gene: -
abundance: -
j_gene: TRBJ1-1

CDR3nt: TGTGCCAGCTCCCCAGGTACAGGGACCGTTTGGAATGGCTACACCTTC
CDR3aa: CASSPGTGTVWNGYTF
v_gene: TRBV18
d_gene: -
abundance: once
j_gene: TRBJ1-2

CDR3nt: TGTGCCAGCAGCCTAGCGGGGGGGTTCAATGAGCAGTTCTTC
CDR3aa: CASSLAGGFNEQFF
v_gene: TRBV6-6
d_gene: TRBD2
abundance: -
j_gene: TRBJ2-1

CDR3nt: TGTGCCAGCAGTTACACGGTCAGCGGTGGAGATACGCAGTATTTT
CDR3aa: CASSYTVSGGDTQYF
v_gene: TRBV6-6
d_gene: -
abundance: -
j_gene: TRBJ2-3

CDR3nt: TGTGCCAGCAGCCTTAACTGGGGTAGTCAAGAGACCCAGTACTTC
CDR3aa: CASSLNWGSQETQYF
v_gene: TRBV9
d_gene: -
abundance: -
j_gene: TRBJ2-5

CDR3nt: TGTGCCAGCAGCTTGGCAGGCGGACTAGCGGGATCTAATGAGCAGTTCTTC
CDR3aa: CASSLAGGLAGSNEQFF
v_gene: TRBV5-4
d_gene: TRBD2
abundance: once
j_gene: TRBJ2-1

CDR3nt: TGTGCCTGGAGTTCTCCGGGACAGGGGACCTACGAGCAGTACTTC
CDR3aa: CAWSSPGQGTYEQYF
v_gene: TRBV30
d_gene: TRBD1
abundance: -
j_gene: TRBJ2-7

CDR3nt: TGTGCCAGCAGCTTAGAATGGGGGCGAATGGCTCAATATGGCTACACCTTC
CDR3aa: CASSLEWGRMAQYGYTF
v_gene: TRBV11-2
d_gene: -
abundance: -
j_gene: TRBJ1-2

CDR3nt: TGTGCCACCAGCAGAGATGGCACGGTCTCTGGAAACACCATATATTTT
CDR3aa: CATSRDGTVSGNTIYF
v_gene: TRBV15
d_gene: -
abundance: -
j_gene: TRBJ1-3

CDR3nt: TGTGCCAGCAGTTTCCTAGCGGGATGGGGGGAGCTGTTTTTT
CDR3aa: CASSFLAGWGELFF
v_gene: TRBV27
d_gene: TRBD2
abundance: few
j_gene: TRBJ2-2

CDR3nt: TGTGCCAGCAGCTTGGATACAGACGGCTACACCTTC
CDR3aa: CASSLDTDGYTF
v_gene: TRBV5-4
d_gene: -
abundance: -
j_gene: TRBJ1-2

CDR3nt: TGTGCCAGCAGCCAGAGCTCCATTTCACCCCTCCACTTT
CDR3aa: CASSQSSISPLHF
v_gene: TRBV7-8
d_gene: -
abundance: -
j_gene: TRBJ1-6

CDR3nt: TGTGCCAGCACCCAGCAGGGAGGGGGTGAGACCCAGTACTTC
CDR3aa: CASTQQGGGETQYF
v_gene: TRBV6-1
d_gene: -
abundance: -
j_gene: TRBJ2-5

CDR3nt: TGTGCCAGCAGCTTGGATCCAGGGCGGAATTCACCCCTCCACTTT
CDR3aa: CASSLDPGRNSPLHF
v_gene: TRBV5-4
d_gene: -
abundance: -
j_gene: TRBJ1-6

CDR3nt: TGTGCCAGCAGCGCCCGGACAGTGAGCTCCTACAATGAGCAGTTCTTC
CDR3aa: CASSARTVSSYNEQFF
v_gene: TRBV11-2
d_gene: -
abundance: -
j_gene: TRBJ2-1

CDR3nt: TGCGCCAGCAGCCCTACGGGACTAGGAGGCGAGCAGTACTTC
CDR3aa: CASSPTGLGGEQYF
v_gene: TRBV5-1
d_gene: TRBD2
abundance: once
j_gene: TRBJ2-7

CDR3nt: TGTGCCAGCTCACCACGAACCTCCAACTCTGGAAACACCATATATTTT
CDR3aa: CASSPRTSNSGNTIYF
v_gene: TRBV18
d_gene: -
abundance: -
j_gene: TRBJ1-3

CDR3nt: TGTGCCAGCAGGAAGGGGACAGGCTCCTACGAGCAGTACTTC
CDR3aa: CASRKGTGSYEQYF
v_gene: TRBV6-5
d_gene: TRBD1
abundance: -
j_gene: TRBJ2-7

CDR3nt: TGTGCCTGGCTGCGGGGTGGGATTAATAATTCACCCCTCCACTTT
CDR3aa: CAWLRGGINNSPLHF
v_gene: TRBV30
d_gene: -
abundance: -
j_gene: TRBJ1-6

CDR3nt: TGTGCCAGCAGCCCGGGACAGGGGGCGACAGAATTC
CDR3aa: CASSPGQGATEF
v_gene: TRBV9
d_gene: TRBD1
abundance: -
j_gene: TRBJ2-7

CDR3nt: TGTGCCAGCTCTCTGGCCATGAGCAATCAGCCCCAGCATTTT
CDR3aa: CASSLAMSNQPQHF
v_gene: TRBV18
d_gene: -
abundance: -
j_gene: TRBJ1-5

CDR3nt: TGTGCCAGCAGTTGGGTGACAGGCCCCTACGAGCAGTACTTC
CDR3aa: CASSWVTGPYEQYF
v_gene: TRBV6-5
d_gene: -
abundance: -
j_gene: TRBJ2-7

CDR3nt: TGCGCCAGCAGCCAAGCATCGGCGGGGACGCAGTATTTT
CDR3aa: CASSQASAGTQYF
v_gene: TRBV4-1
d_gene: -
abundance: -
j_gene: TRBJ2-3

CDR3nt: TGTGCCAGCAGCTTGGATGGGGGAGGGCGGGAGACCCAGTACTTC
CDR3aa: CASSLDGGGRETQYF
v_gene: TRBV5-4
d_gene: TRBD2
abundance: many
j_gene: TRBJ2-5

CDR3nt: TGTGCCAGCAACGAAGCAGGGGCGGGAACCGGGGAGCTGTTTTTT
CDR3aa: CASNEAGAGTGELFF
v_gene: TRBV6-5
d_gene: -
abundance: -
j_gene: TRBJ2-2

CDR3nt: TGTGCCAGCAGCCGCGACAGCTCTGGGGCCAACGTCCTGACTTTC
CDR3aa: CASSRDSSGANVLTF
v_gene: TRBV5-4
d_gene: -
abundance: -
j_gene: TRBJ2-6

CDR3nt: TGTGCCAGCAGCTCGGCAGGGCCCGGGGAGCTGTTTTTT
CDR3aa: CASSSAGPGELFF
v_gene: TRBV5-4
d_gene: -
abundance: -
j_gene: TRBJ2-2

CDR3nt: TGCGCCAGCAGCTCCGGACTAGCGGGTCAGGATGAGCAGTTCTTC
CDR3aa: CASSSGLAGQDEQFF
v_gene: TRBV5-1
d_gene: TRBD2
abundance: few
j_gene: TRBJ2-1